This is a list of T cell receptor beta chains from one sample in a study of brain metastases from non-small cell lung cancer. Assay used: immunoSEQ multiplex PCR; TCRdb lists only in-frame clones, some missing. The data contain 350 to 500 clones, about four fifths of them singletons. Sequenced: tissue from a brain metastasis. These receptors came from a donor at least 40 years old with non-small cell lung cancer. Both conserved end residues are part of each CDR3. Fields, in order: CDR3 protein, CDR3 DNA, V gene, clone size, D gene, J gene. D genes are given only for firm matches. The size of a clone is reported for some rows only, either as once, few or many, or as a class for expanded clones.

CARSVEGGGGGETQYF	TGTGCCCGCAGCGTAGAGGGCGGGGGCGGAGGAGAGACCCAGTACTTC	TRBV9	NA	NA	TRBJ2-5
CASSFQRAQEQYF	TGTGCCAGCAGCTTTCAGAGGGCACAAGAGCAGTACTTC	TRBV5-8	few	NA	TRBJ2-7
CASNSEPPETQYF	TGTGCCAGCAATTCCGAGCCCCCAGAGACCCAGTACTTC	TRBV2	NA	NA	TRBJ2-5
CASSLRSGGRLYNEQFF	TGTGCCAGCAGCTTAAGGAGCGGGGGGCGCCTCTACAATGAGCAGTTCTTC	TRBV7-9	NA	TRBD2	TRBJ2-1
CASSQGQGVRETQYF	TGCGCCAGCAGCCAGGGACAGGGGGTTCGGGAGACCCAGTACTTC	TRBV4-1	once	TRBD1	TRBJ2-5
CASSFAGTGGDYGYTF	TGTGCCAGCAGCTTCGCCGGGACAGGGGGCGACTATGGCTACACCTTC	TRBV5-6	NA	TRBD1	TRBJ1-2
CATSDSVYGYTF	TGTGCCACCAGTGATTCCGTCTATGGCTACACCTTC	TRBV24-1	NA	NA	TRBJ1-2
CASSAGTSQEKLFF	TGTGCCAGCAGCGCCGGGACATCGCAGGAAAAACTGTTTTTT	TRBV5-6	NA	NA	TRBJ1-4
CASRNADRGNTEAFF	TGTGCCAGCAGGAATGCTGACCGGGGGAACACTGAAGCTTTCTTT	TRBV7-9	NA	NA	TRBJ1-1
CASSIGTVYEQYF	TGTGCCAGTAGTATTGGGACAGTCTACGAGCAGTACTTC	TRBV19	hyperexpanded	TRBD1	TRBJ2-7
CAIKPQENTEAFF	TGTGCCATCAAGCCACAAGAGAACACTGAAGCTTTCTTT	TRBV10-3	NA	NA	TRBJ1-1
CASSRPTGELFF	TGTGCCAGCAGCCGACCCACCGGGGAGCTGTTTTTT	TRBV7-9	few	NA	TRBJ2-2
CASSNRGFWDEQYF	TGCGCCAGCAGCAACAGGGGATTTTGGGACGAGCAGTACTTC	TRBV4-1	NA	TRBD1	TRBJ2-7
CASSESLAGAYEQYF	TGCGCCAGCAGTGAGTCGTTAGCGGGGGCCTACGAGCAGTACTTC	TRBV10-2	NA	TRBD2	TRBJ2-7
CSVVRGSTGELFF	TGCAGCGTTGTTAGGGGGTCCACCGGGGAGCTGTTTTTT	TRBV29-1	NA	NA	TRBJ2-2
CAWSVGSTEAFF	TGTGCCTGGAGTGTTGGTTCGACTGAAGCTTTCTTT	TRBV30	NA	NA	TRBJ1-1
CASSQLPRLPTARGSPLHF	TGCGCCAGCAGCCAACTACCCAGGCTCCCGACAGCCCGCGGTTCACCCCTCCACTTT	TRBV4-3	NA	NA	TRBJ1-6
CASSYRDLGPNTEAFF	TGTGCCAGCAGTTACCGGGACCTCGGTCCGAACACTGAAGCTTTCTTT	TRBV6-5	NA	NA	TRBJ1-1
CASSYPTLDGNEQFF	TGTGCTAGCAGTTACCCTACTTTGGACGGCAATGAGCAGTTCTTC	TRBV6-5	NA	NA	TRBJ2-1
CASSLSHNQPQHF	TGTGCCAGCAGCTTATCCCACAATCAGCCCCAGCATTTT	TRBV7-9	NA	NA	TRBJ1-5
CASAISSYEQYF	TGTGCTAGCGCAATTAGCTCCTACGAGCAGTACTTC	TRBV27	NA	NA	TRBJ2-7
CSGRRREQYF	TGCAGTGGCCGCAGGCGCGAGCAGTACTTC	TRBV20-1	NA	NA	TRBJ2-7
CASRPKVGGNTEAFF	TGTGCCAGCAGACCTAAGGTCGGGGGGAACACTGAAGCTTTCTTT	TRBV7-2	NA	NA	TRBJ1-1
CANATTRGGAGELFF	TGTGCCAACGCCACCACCCGGGGGGGGGCCGGGGAGCTGTTTTTT	TRBV14	NA	TRBD2	TRBJ2-2
CATNRGLVNTEAFF	TGTGCCACAAACAGGGGGCTCGTGAACACTGAAGCTTTCTTT	TRBV19	NA	TRBD1	TRBJ1-1
CAISSGQDRFEAFF	TGTGCCATCAGCAGTGGGCAGGACAGATTTGAAGCTTTCTTT	TRBV10-3	NA	NA	TRBJ1-1
CASSPPASNQPQHF	TGTGCCAGCTCACCACCCGCTAGCAATCAGCCCCAGCATTTT	TRBV18	NA	NA	TRBJ1-5
CASSPHTGGQETQYF	TGTGCCAGCAGCCCTCATACGGGCGGGCAAGAGACCCAGTACTTC	TRBV9	NA	NA	TRBJ2-5
CASSGQTYEQYF	TGTGCCAGCTCGGGACAAACCTACGAGCAGTACTTC	TRBV18	NA	NA	TRBJ2-7
CASSQFHPICMQDTQYF	TGTGCCAGCAGCCAATTTCATCCCATTTGTATGCAAGATACGCAGTATTTT	TRBV3-1/TRBV3-2	NA	NA	TRBJ2-3
CASSLGLGYTF	TGTGCCAGCAGCTTAGGGCTTGGCTACACCTTC	TRBV5-6	NA	NA	TRBJ1-2
CASSLGITIGSNQPQHF	TGTGCCAGCAGTTTAGGCATCACAATAGGGAGCAATCAGCCCCAGCATTTT	TRBV28	once	NA	TRBJ1-5
CASSSTGEQQPQHF	TGCGCCAGCAGTTCGACAGGGGAGCAACAGCCCCAGCATTTT	TRBV23-1	NA	TRBD1	TRBJ1-5
CSVEPVTSNNEQFF	TGCAGCGTTGAACCAGTTACAAGTAACAATGAGCAGTTCTTC	TRBV29-1	NA	NA	TRBJ2-1
CAISESRDTEAFF	TGTGCCATCAGTGAGAGCAGGGACACTGAAGCTTTCTTT	TRBV10-3	large	NA	TRBJ1-1
CASSITGTLGEKLFF	TGTGCCAGTAGTATTACCGGGACGTTAGGGGAAAAACTGTTTTTT	TRBV19	NA	NA	TRBJ1-4
CASSPGQGFNSPLHF	TGTGCCAGCAGCCCGGGGCAGGGGTTCAATTCACCCCTCCACTTT	TRBV6-5	large	NA	TRBJ1-6
CASSIQQAGEQFF	TGTGCCAGTAGTATCCAACAGGCCGGTGAGCAGTTCTTC	TRBV19	NA	NA	TRBJ2-1
CASSLASAEAFF	TGTGCCAGCAGTTTAGCTTCAGCTGAAGCTTTCTTT	TRBV12-3/TRBV12-4	NA	NA	TRBJ1-1
CASKGGTGNNQPQHF	TGTGCCAGCAAGGGGGGGACAGGGAACAATCAGCCCCAGCATTTT	TRBV2	few	TRBD1	TRBJ1-5
CASSQDSAQNSPLHF	TGCGCCAGCAGCCAAGATAGCGCGCAGAATTCACCCCTCCACTTT	TRBV4-3	NA	NA	TRBJ1-6
CASSPSGSKQFF	TGTGCCAGCAGCCCCTCGGGTAGTAAGCAGTTCTTC	TRBV9	NA	NA	TRBJ2-1
CASAKGQGDETQYF	TGTGCCAGCGCGAAGGGCCAGGGGGATGAGACCCAGTACTTC	TRBV9	NA	TRBD1	TRBJ2-5
CASSLGSAGANVLTF	TGTGCCAGCAGTTTAGGGTCAGCTGGGGCCAACGTCCTGACTTTC	TRBV27	few	NA	TRBJ2-6
CASSLGGLAGPSSYNEQFF	TGCGCCAGCAGCTTGGGTGGACTAGCGGGGCCTAGCTCCTACAATGAGCAGTTCTTC	TRBV5-1	NA	TRBD2	TRBJ2-1
CASSGGGAGNYEQYF	TGTGCCAGCAGCGGGGGAGGGGCGGGCAACTACGAGCAGTACTTC	TRBV7-2	NA	TRBD2	TRBJ2-7
CASSYAGNTDTQYF	TGTGCCAGCAGCTACGCGGGCAACACAGATACGCAGTATTTT	TRBV7-9	NA	NA	TRBJ2-3
CASSPTLFDTQYF	TGTGCCAGCAGCCCAACGCTGTTTGATACGCAGTATTTT	TRBV14	NA	NA	TRBJ2-3
CAILGESGAFF	TGTGCCATCCTGGGGGAGAGCGGAGCTTTCTTT	TRBV6-5	NA	NA	TRBJ1-1
CASSTASGRNSPLHF	TGTGCCAGTAGTACAGCGTCGGGTAGAAATTCACCCCTCCACTTT	TRBV19	NA	NA	TRBJ1-6
CASSVEGAGSYNEQFF	TGTGCCAGCAGCGTAGAAGGAGCGGGTTCCTACAATGAGCAGTTCTTC	TRBV9	few	NA	TRBJ2-1
CASSQVAGTGDQPQHF	TGCGCCAGCAGCCAAGTTGCCGGGACAGGGGATCAGCCCCAGCATTTT	TRBV4-1	NA	TRBD1	TRBJ1-5
CASSQAGTGFSYEQYF	TGTGCCAGCAGCCAGGCCGGCACAGGGTTCTCCTACGAGCAGTACTTC	TRBV3-1/TRBV3-2	NA	NA	TRBJ2-7
CASSPGGDEQYF	TGTGCCAGCAGTCCGGGTGGAGACGAGCAATACTTC	TRBV6-2/TRBV6-3	once	NA	TRBJ2-7
CASSVFRQLNQPQHF	TGTGCTAGCAGCGTATTCAGACAGCTCAATCAGCCCCAGCATTTT	TRBV9	NA	NA	TRBJ1-5